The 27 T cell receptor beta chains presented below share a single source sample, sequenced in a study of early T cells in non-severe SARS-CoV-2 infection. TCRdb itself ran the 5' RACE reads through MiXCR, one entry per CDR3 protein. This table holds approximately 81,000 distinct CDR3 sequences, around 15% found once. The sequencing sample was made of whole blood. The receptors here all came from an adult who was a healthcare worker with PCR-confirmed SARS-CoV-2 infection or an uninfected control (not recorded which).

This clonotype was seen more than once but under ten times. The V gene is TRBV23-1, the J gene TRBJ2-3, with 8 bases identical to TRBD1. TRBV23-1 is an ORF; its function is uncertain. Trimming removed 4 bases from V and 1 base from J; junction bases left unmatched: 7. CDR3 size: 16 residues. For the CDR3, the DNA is TGCGCCAGCAGTCCCCAGGCGACAGGGGGCACAGATACGCAGTATTTT. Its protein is CASSPQATGGTDTQYF.

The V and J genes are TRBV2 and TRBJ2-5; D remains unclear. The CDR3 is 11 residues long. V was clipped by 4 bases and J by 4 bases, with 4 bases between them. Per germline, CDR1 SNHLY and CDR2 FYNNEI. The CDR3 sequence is CASSVVETQYF. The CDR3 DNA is TGTGCCAGCAGTGTCGTAGAGACCCAGTACTTC.

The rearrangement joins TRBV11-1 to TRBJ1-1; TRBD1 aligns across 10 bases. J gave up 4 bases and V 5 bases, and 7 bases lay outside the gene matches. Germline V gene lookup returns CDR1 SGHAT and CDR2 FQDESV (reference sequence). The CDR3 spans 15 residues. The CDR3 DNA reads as TGTGCCAGCAGCCCCGACAGGGGGCGCGGCACTGAAGCTTTCTTT. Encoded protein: CASSPDRGRGTEAFF.

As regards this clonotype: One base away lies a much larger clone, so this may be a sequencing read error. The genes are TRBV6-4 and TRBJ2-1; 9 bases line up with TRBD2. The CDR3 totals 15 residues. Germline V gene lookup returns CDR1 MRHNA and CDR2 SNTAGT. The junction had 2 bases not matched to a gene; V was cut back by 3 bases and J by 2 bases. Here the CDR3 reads CASSERGGPYNEQFF. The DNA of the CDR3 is TGTGCCAGCAGTGAGCGGGGGGGCCCCTACAATGAGCAGTTCTTC.

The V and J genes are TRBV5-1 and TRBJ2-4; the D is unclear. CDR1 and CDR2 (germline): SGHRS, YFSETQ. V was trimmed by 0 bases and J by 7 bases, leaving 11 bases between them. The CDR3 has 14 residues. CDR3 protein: CASSLDGEMNIQYF. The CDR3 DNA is TGCGCCAGCAGCTTGGATGGAGAAATGAACATTCAGTACTTC.

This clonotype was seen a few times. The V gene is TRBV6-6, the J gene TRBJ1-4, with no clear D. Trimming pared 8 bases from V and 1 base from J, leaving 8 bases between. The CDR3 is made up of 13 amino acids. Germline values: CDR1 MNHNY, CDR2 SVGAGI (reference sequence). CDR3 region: CASSGLTNEKLFF. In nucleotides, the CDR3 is TGTGCCAGCTCGGGTTTAACTAATGAAAAACTGTTTTTT.

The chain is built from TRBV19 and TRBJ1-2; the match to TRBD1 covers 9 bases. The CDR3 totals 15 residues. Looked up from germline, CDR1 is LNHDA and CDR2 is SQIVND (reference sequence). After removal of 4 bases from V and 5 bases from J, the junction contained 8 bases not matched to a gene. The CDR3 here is CASSTWGQGSYGYTF. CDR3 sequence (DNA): TGTGCCAGTAGTACCTGGGGACAGGGCTCTTATGGCTACACCTTC.

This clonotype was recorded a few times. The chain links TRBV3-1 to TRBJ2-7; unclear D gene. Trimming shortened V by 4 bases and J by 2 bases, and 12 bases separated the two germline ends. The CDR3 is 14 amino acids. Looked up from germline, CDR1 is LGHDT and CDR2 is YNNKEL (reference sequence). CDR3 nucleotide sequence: TGTGCCAGCAGCCCCAAGGTTAGTCCCTACGAGCAGTACTTC. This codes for CASSPKVSPYEQYF.

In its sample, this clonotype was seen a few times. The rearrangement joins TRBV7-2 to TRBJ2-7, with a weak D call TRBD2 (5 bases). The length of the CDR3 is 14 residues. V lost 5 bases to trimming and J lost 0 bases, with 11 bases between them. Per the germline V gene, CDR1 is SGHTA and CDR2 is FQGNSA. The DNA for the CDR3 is TGTGCCAGCAGCGCGGGCCCTAGCTCCTACGAGCAGTACTTC. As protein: CASSAGPSSYEQYF.

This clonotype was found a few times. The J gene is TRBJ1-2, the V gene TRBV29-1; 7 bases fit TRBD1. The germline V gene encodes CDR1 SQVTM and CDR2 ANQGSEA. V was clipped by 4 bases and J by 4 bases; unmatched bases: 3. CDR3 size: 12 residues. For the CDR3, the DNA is TGCAGCGTTGGGGGACAGTCCTATGGCTACACCTTC. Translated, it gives CSVGGQSYGYTF.

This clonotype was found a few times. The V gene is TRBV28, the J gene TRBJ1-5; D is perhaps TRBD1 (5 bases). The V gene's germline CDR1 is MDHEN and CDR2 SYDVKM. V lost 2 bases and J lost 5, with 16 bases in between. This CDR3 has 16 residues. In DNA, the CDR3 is TGTGCCAGCAGTTTAGGACATGATGTAGTGGATCAGCCCCAGCATTTT. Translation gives CASSLGHDVVDQPQHF.

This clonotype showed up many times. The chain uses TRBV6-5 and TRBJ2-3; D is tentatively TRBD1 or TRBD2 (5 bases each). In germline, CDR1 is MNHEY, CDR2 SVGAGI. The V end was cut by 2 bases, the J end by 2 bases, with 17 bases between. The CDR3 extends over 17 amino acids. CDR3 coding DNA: TGTGCCAGCAGTTACCGGGACGGACTCTCTAACACAGATACGCAGTATTTT. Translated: CASSYRDGLSNTDTQYF.

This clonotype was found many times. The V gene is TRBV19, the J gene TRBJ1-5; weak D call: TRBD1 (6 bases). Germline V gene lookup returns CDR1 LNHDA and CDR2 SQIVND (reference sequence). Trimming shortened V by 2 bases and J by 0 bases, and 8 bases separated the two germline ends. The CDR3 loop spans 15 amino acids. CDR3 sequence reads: CASSITGYSNQPQHF. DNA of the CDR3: TGTGCCAGTAGTATAACAGGGTATAGCAATCAGCCCCAGCATTTT.

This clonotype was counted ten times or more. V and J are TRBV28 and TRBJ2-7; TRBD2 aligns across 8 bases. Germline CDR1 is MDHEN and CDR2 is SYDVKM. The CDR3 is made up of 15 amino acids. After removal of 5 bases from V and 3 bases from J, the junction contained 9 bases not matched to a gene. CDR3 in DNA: TGTGCCAGCAGTACCCCGGGGGGGACCGGCTACGAGCAGTACTTC. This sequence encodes CASSTPGGTGYEQYF.

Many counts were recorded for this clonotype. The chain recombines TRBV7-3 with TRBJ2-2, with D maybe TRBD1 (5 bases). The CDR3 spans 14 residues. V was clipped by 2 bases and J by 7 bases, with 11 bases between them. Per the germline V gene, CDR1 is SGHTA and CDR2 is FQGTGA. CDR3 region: CASSLFKGHGELFF. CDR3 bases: TGTGCCAGCAGCTTATTTAAGGGGCACGGGGAGCTGTTTTTT.

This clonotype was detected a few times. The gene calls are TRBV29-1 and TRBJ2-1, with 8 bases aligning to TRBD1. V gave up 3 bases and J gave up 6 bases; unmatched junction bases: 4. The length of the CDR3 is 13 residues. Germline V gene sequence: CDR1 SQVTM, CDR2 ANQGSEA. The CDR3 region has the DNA TGCAGCGTTGACGGGCAGGGGGCCAATGAGCAGTTCTTC. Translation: CSVDGQGANEQFF.

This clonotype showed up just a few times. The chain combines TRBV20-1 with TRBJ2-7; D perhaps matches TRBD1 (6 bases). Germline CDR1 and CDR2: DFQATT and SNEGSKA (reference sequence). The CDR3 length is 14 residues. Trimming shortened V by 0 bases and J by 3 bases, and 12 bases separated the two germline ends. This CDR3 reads CSAREQGGSYEQYF. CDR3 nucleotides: TGCAGTGCTAGAGAACAGGGCGGAAGCTACGAGCAGTACTTC.

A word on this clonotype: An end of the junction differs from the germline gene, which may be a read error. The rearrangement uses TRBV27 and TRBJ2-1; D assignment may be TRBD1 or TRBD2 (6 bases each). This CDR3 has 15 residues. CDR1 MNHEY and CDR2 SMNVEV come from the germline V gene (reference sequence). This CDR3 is CVSSSRGPNSNEQFF. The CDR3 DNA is TGTGTCAGCAGTTCACGGGGGCCCAATTCCAATGAGCAGTTCTTC.

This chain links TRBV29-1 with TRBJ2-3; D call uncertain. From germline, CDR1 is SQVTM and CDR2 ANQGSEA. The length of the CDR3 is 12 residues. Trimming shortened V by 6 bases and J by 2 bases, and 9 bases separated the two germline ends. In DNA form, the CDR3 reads TGCAGCGTAGACCCCTTCACAGATACGCAGTATTTT. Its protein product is CSVDPFTDTQYF.

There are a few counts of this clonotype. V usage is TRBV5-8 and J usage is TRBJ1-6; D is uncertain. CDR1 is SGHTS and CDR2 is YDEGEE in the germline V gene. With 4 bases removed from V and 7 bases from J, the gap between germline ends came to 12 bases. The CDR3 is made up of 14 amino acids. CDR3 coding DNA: TGTGCCAGCAGCCAGAGACACAGCAATTCACCCCTCCACTTT. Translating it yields CASSQRHSNSPLHF. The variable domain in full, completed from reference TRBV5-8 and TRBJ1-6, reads EAGVTQSPTHLIKTRGQQATLRCSPISGHTSVYWYQQALGLGLQFLLWYDEGEERNRGNFPPRFSGRQFPNYSSELNVNALELEDSALYLCASSQRHSNSPLHFGNGTRLTVT.

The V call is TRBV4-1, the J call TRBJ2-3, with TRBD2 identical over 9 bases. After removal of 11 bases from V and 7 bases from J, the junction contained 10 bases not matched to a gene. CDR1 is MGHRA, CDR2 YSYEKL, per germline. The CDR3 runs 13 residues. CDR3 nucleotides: TGCGCCGGAGGCGCGGGAGGGCCAAATACGCAGTATTTT. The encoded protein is CAGGAGGPNTQYF.

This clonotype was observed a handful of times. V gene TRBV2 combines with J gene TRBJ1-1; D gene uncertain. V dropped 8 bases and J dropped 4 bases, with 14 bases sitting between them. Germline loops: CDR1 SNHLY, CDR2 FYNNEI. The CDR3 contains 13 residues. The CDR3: CASRLIVGTEAFF. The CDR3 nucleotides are TGTGCCAGCCGCCTGATTGTAGGCACTGAAGCTTTCTTT. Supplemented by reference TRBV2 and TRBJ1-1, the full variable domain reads EPEVTQTPSHQVTQMGQEVILRCVPISNHLYFYWYRQILGQKVEFLVSFYNNEISEKSEIFDDQFSVERPDGSNFTLKIRSTKLEDSAMYFCASRLIVGTEAFFGQGTRLTVV.

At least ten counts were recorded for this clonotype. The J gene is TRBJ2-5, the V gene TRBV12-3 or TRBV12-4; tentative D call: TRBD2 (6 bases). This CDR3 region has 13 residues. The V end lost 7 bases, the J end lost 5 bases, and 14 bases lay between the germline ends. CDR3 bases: TGTGCCAGCACCTACCTGGGACTTGAGACCCAGTACTTC. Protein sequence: CASTYLGLETQYF.

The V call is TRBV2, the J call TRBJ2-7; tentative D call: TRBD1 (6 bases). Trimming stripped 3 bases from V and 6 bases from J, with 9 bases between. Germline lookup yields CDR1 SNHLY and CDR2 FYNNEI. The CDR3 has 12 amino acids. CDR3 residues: CASSDQGSEQYF. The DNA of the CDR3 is TGTGCCAGCAGTGATCAGGGGTCCGAGCAGTACTTC.

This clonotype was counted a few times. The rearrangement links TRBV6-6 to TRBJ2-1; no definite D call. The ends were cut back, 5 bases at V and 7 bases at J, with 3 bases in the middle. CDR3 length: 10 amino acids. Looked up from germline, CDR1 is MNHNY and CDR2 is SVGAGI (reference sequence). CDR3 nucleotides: TGTGCCAGCAGTGATAATGAGCAGTTCTTC. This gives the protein CASSDNEQFF.

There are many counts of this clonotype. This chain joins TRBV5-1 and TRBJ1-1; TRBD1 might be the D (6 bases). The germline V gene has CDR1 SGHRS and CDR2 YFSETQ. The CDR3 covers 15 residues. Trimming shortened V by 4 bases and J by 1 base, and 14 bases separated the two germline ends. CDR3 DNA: TGCGCCAGCAGCAGGGGGGGCGTAGGGAACACTGAAGCTTTCTTT. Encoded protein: CASSRGGVGNTEAFF.

CDR3 coding DNA: TGCGCCAGCAGCAGGCTCCAGGACACCCCGACTTTC. The encoded protein is CASSRLQDTPTF. The chain links TRBV5-1 to TRBJ2-6, with D tentatively TRBD1 (5 bases). Germline V gene lookup returns CDR1 SGHRS and CDR2 YFSETQ. Trimming removed 4 bases from V and 18 bases from J, with 17 bases in between. This CDR3 contains 12 residues.